Detailed here is one TCR beta chain. Its antigen is not identified. The repertoire was sequenced with immunoSEQ multiplex PCR; TCRdb's copy has only in-frame clones and lacks some. This repertoire shows 150,000 to 200,000 clones, approximately 92% found once; its top ten account for around 9.3%. The sample belongs to a study of T cell responses to AZD1222 COVID-19 vaccine. Overall study context: Second-dose schedules of about 4 or about 12 weeks were combined. General study findings and limits: Every sample of the repertoires postdated the peak T cell response. The donor group comprised mostly white British people and more females; the analysis possibly underestimated clonal diversity.

The V gene end was trimmed by 4 bases and the J gene end by 3 bases; junction bases not matched to a gene: 9. CDR1 SGHTA and CDR2 FQGNSA come from the germline V gene. This CDR3 is built from 17 residues. The J gene is TRBJ2-1, the V gene TRBV7-2, with TRBD2 matching 10 bases. The receptor comes from an adult in good health. Material: peripheral blood, obtained on day 0 of AZD1222 vaccination. This CDR3 is CASSSGTSELRYNEQFF. The CDR3, as DNA: TGTGCCAGCAGCTCCGGGACTAGCGAATTACGCTACAATGAGCAGTTCTTC.